The T cell receptor beta chain described here comes from a study of shared clonotypes between healthy human individuals. Study results and caveats: Limitation of the genetic and exposure-history diversity represented came from the few donors.

This clone was seen a single time. Its target is not known. CDR3 size: 15 residues. Germline V lookup: CDR1 SGHDT, CDR2 YYEEEE. V lost 0 bases, J lost 2 bases, and 2 bases stayed unmatched. Assay: immunoSEQ multiplex PCR; the TCRdb copy retains only in-frame clones and omits some. The profile shows some 1 million clones, 70% to 80% of them singletons. Donors were Caucasian adults residing in Nashville, Tennessee, USA. This chain connects TRBV5-6 to TRBJ2-1, with 7 bases aligning to TRBD2. The receptor was derived from a man in his late teens or twenties in good health. Specimen: memory CD4+ T cells sorted from blood. Stated subset: CD45RA-negative fraction. The CDR3 DNA reads TGTGCCAGCAGCTTGGCACTAGCGACCTACAATGAGCAGTTCTTC. It encodes CASSLALATYNEQFF.